The rows below give T cell receptor beta chains drawn from one sample of a study of control samples from healthy donors and cancer patients. Profiling relied on immunoSEQ multiplex PCR, and the TCRdb table lists in-frame clones only, not all of them. The sample has 210,000 or so clones, around 90% seen once. Sequencing was carried out using blood. The source of these receptors is a man younger than 40 in good health. CDR3s include the opening cysteine and the closing phenylalanine or tryptophan. The D gene is left open where the match is weak. For some rows the clone size is stated as once, few or many, or as a class when expanded; others skip it.

j_call	d_call	v_call	clone_size	cdr3_aa	cdr3_nt
TRBJ1-4	NA	TRBV5-1	few	CASSLGGLAQNEKLFF	TGCGCCAGCAGCTTGGGGGGATTGGCCCAAAATGAAAAACTGTTTTTT
TRBJ1-4	NA	TRBV4-1	NA	CASSILATNEKLFF	TGCGCCAGCAGCATCCTCGCAACTAATGAAAAACTGTTTTTT
TRBJ2-1	NA	TRBV19	NA	CASRKTAGTPVGNEQFF	TGTGCCAGTAGAAAAACCGCGGGGACCCCAGTAGGCAATGAGCAGTTCTTC
TRBJ1-4	NA	TRBV14	NA	CASRPRAGDEKLFF	TGTGCCAGCAGACCTCGAGCGGGGGATGAAAAACTGTTTTTT
TRBJ2-1	NA	TRBV11-2	NA	CASDSGYRGGANNEQFF	TGTGCCAGCGACTCGGGCTACAGGGGGGGGGCAAACAATGAGCAGTTCTTC
TRBJ1-3	TRBD1	TRBV6-2/TRBV6-3	NA	CASSDPGQGNTIYF	TGTGCCAGCAGCGATCCGGGACAGGGAAACACCATATATTTT
TRBJ1-4	NA	TRBV2	NA	CASSGTKDEKLFF	TGTGCCAGCAGTGGGACAAAAGATGAAAAACTGTTTTTT
TRBJ1-5	NA	TRBV3-1/TRBV3-2	once	CASSQDPATVNNQPQHF	TGTGCCAGCAGCCAAGATCCGGCGACAGTGAACAATCAGCCCCAGCATTTT
TRBJ1-1	NA	TRBV2	NA	CASSGQWNTEAFF	TGTGCCAGCAGTGGACAGTGGAACACTGAAGCTTTCTTT
TRBJ2-5	TRBD1	TRBV6-5	NA	CATRQGMETQYF	TGTGCCACCCGACAGGGGATGGAGACCCAGTACTTC
TRBJ2-3	TRBD1	TRBV5-1	NA	CASSLGQEGDTQYF	TGCGCCAGCAGCCTGGGACAGGAGGGAGATACGCAGTATTTT
TRBJ1-6	NA	TRBV14	NA	CASSALPNNSPLHF	TGTGCCAGCAGCGCCCTACCTAATAATTCACCCCTCCACTTT
TRBJ2-1	NA	TRBV5-6	NA	CASSALWPTISKYNEQFF	TGTGCCAGCAGCGCCCTGTGGCCAACCATATCAAAATACAATGAGCAGTTCTTC
TRBJ1-1	NA	TRBV5-4	once	CASSPKDSEAFF	TGTGCCAGCAGCCCGAAGGACAGTGAAGCTTTCTTT
TRBJ1-2	TRBD1	TRBV3-1/TRBV3-2	NA	CASSLGQGSGYTF	TGTGCCAGCAGCCTGGGACAGGGGAGTGGCTACACCTTC
TRBJ2-7	NA	TRBV5-6	few	CASSLVMGYEQYF	TGTGCCAGCAGCTTGGTTATGGGGTACGAGCAGTACTTC
TRBJ1-6	NA	TRBV30	NA	CAWSPRQWAGALHF	TGTGCCTGGAGTCCAAGGCAGTGGGCAGGGGCCCTCCACTTT
TRBJ1-1	NA	TRBV7-2	NA	CASSLDPPGDTEAFF	TGTGCCAGCAGCTTAGACCCCCCAGGGGACACTGAAGCTTTCTTT
TRBJ1-6	NA	TRBV30	NA	CAWHQSRSSPLHF	TGTGCCTGGCACCAGAGCAGGAGTTCACCCCTCCACTTT
TRBJ1-2	TRBD1	TRBV6-1	few	CASSETGDNGYTF	TGTGCCAGCAGTGAAACAGGGGATAATGGCTACACCTTC
TRBJ2-1	NA	TRBV19	NA	CASSILQGSSYNEQFF	TGTGCCAGTAGTATTTTACAGGGCAGCTCCTACAATGAGCAGTTCTTC
TRBJ2-5	TRBD1	TRBV5-5	NA	CASSFGTTGQGRHLETQYF	TGTGCCAGCAGCTTCGGAACAACCGGACAGGGGAGGCATTTGGAGACCCAGTACTTC
TRBJ2-1	NA	TRBV6-6	NA	CASSYRASHEQFF	TGTGCCAGCAGTTATCGAGCGAGTCATGAGCAGTTCTTC
TRBJ2-3	NA	TRBV4-2	NA	CASSQDSAAGTDTQYF	TGTGCCAGCAGCCAAGATTCGGCGGCTGGCACAGATACGCAGTATTTT
TRBJ2-1	NA	TRBV7-2	NA	CASSLSWVAYYNEQFF	TGTGCCAGCAGCCTAAGCTGGGTAGCCTACTACAATGAGCAGTTCTTC
TRBJ2-3	TRBD1	TRBV4-2	NA	CASSQDFGTGGADTQYF	TGTGCCAGCAGCCAAGATTTCGGGACAGGGGGAGCAGATACGCAGTATTTT
TRBJ2-7	TRBD2	TRBV5-1	once	CASSFTSGVSSYEQYF	TGCGCCAGCAGCTTTACTAGCGGGGTAAGCTCCTACGAGCAGTACTTC
TRBJ2-2	TRBD2	TRBV5-1	NA	CASSLASGGNTGELFF	TGCGCCAGCAGCTTGGCTAGCGGGGGGAACACCGGGGAGCTGTTTTTT
TRBJ1-6	NA	TRBV15	once	CATSRGGGAYNSPLHF	TGTGCCACCAGCAGGGGGGGAGGGGCCTATAATTCACCCCTCCACTTT
TRBJ2-7	NA	TRBV5-8	NA	CASSLAQAYEQYF	TGTGCCAGCAGCTTGGCCCAGGCCTACGAGCAGTACTTC
TRBJ2-5	NA	TRBV14	NA	CASSQQGKGKTQYF	TGTGCCAGCAGCCAACAGGGGAAAGGGAAGACCCAGTACTTC
TRBJ2-7	NA	TRBV24-1	NA	CATSDFRGREQYF	TGTGCCACCAGTGATTTCAGGGGACGCGAGCAGTACTTC
TRBJ2-3	TRBD2	TRBV5-1	NA	CASSLGSGGVTDTQYF	TGCGCCAGCAGCTTGGGGAGCGGGGGTGTAACAGATACGCAGTATTTT
TRBJ1-3	NA	TRBV5-1	NA	CASSPGQIEGNTIYF	TGCGCCAGCAGCCCTGGACAGATTGAGGGAAACACCATATATTTT
TRBJ1-5	NA	TRBV6-6	NA	CASSRRTDFSNQPQHF	TGTGCCAGCAGTCGACGGACGGATTTTAGCAATCAGCCCCAGCATTTT
TRBJ1-2	TRBD1	TRBV6-6	NA	CASSSGTVYGYTF	TGTGCCAGCAGTTCCGGGACAGTCTATGGCTACACCTTC
TRBJ1-5	NA	TRBV27	NA	CASSLRPTGNQPQHF	TGTGCCAGCAGTTTAAGACCTACGGGGAATCAGCCCCAGCATTTT
TRBJ2-1	NA	TRBV5-1	NA	CASSWPIQGHNEQFF	TGCGCCAGCAGCTGGCCAATCCAGGGGCACAATGAGCAGTTCTTC
TRBJ2-7	TRBD1	TRBV5-4	NA	CASSSGQDPQSGHF	TGTGCCAGCAGCTCGGGACAGGATCCCCAGAGCGGCCACTTC
TRBJ2-3	NA	TRBV15	NA	CATSRDLGLSTDTQYF	TGTGCCACCAGCAGAGATCTGGGGCTGAGCACAGATACGCAGTATTTT
TRBJ2-1	TRBD1	TRBV7-9	NA	CASSLGALGQGSNEQFF	TGTGCCAGCAGCTTAGGAGCTTTGGGACAGGGGAGCAATGAGCAGTTCTTC
TRBJ2-6	NA	TRBV5-1	NA	CASSLADSPSSGANVLTF	TGCGCCAGCAGCTTAGCCGACAGCCCGAGCTCTGGGGCCAACGTCCTGACTTTC
TRBJ2-3	NA	TRBV18	NA	CASSKTSKTDTQYF	TGTGCCAGCTCAAAGACTAGTAAAACAGATACGCAGTATTTT
TRBJ2-3	NA	TRBV6-1	NA	CASSETGGPTDTQYF	TGTGCCAGCAGTGAGACTGGGGGGCCGACAGATACGCAGTATTTT
TRBJ1-5	NA	TRBV2	NA	CATDNGYQPQHF	TGTGCCACCGATAATGGCTATCAGCCCCAGCATTTT
TRBJ2-1	NA	TRBV19	NA	CASSIVGIERRPYNEQFF	TGTGCCAGTAGTATAGTAGGGATAGAAAGAAGACCCTACAATGAGCAGTTCTTC
TRBJ1-5	TRBD1	TRBV27	NA	CASSPLGQAKTYSNQPQHF	TGTGCCAGCAGTCCTCTGGGACAGGCAAAAACTTATAGCAATCAGCCCCAGCATTTT
TRBJ1-2	TRBD1	TRBV27	NA	CASRGTGGAVSGYTF	TGTGCCAGCAGGGGGACAGGGGGCGCGGTATCTGGCTACACCTTC
TRBJ1-4	TRBD1	TRBV4-2	NA	CASSQEGIGQGRTNEKLFF	TGTGCCAGCAGCCAAGAAGGAATAGGACAGGGGAGAACTAATGAAAAACTGTTTTTT
TRBJ1-6	NA	TRBV14	NA	CASRTMDSNSPLHF	TGTGCCAGCAGAACGATGGACAGTAATTCACCCCTCCACTTT
TRBJ1-2	NA	TRBV5-6	NA	CASSSRGYRNYGYTF	TGTGCCAGCAGCTCCCGGGGGTATCGGAACTATGGCTACACCTTC
TRBJ2-2	NA	TRBV5-1	NA	CASSLGAFGGQVPGELFF	TGCGCCAGCAGCTTGGGAGCATTCGGGGGCCAGGTCCCCGGGGAGCTGTTTTTT
TRBJ1-1	NA	TRBV11-3	NA	CASSLNAATEAFF	TGTGCCAGCAGCTTAAATGCAGCCACTGAAGCTTTCTTT